The present T cell receptor beta chain was sequenced within a study of blood T cell repertoires in COVID-19. The repertoire was sequenced with immunoSEQ multiplex PCR; TCRdb's copy has only in-frame clones and lacks some. There are roughly 250,000 clones in the sample; nearly 85% occur only once, and over 8.5% lies in the top ten. The TCR was taken from a human donor in a cohort sampled during active COVID-19. The sequenced sample consisted of peripheral blood.

This CDR3 reads CASMDRASGNTIYF. CDR3 bases: TGTGCCAGCATGGACAGGGCCTCTGGAAACACCATATATTTT. The V and J genes are TRBV5-4 and TRBJ1-3; 8 bases match TRBD1. The trim removed 6 bases at V and 0 bases at J, leaving 2 bases unmatched. The CDR3 is made up of 14 amino acids. Germline values: CDR1 SGHNT, CDR2 YYREEE (reference sequence).